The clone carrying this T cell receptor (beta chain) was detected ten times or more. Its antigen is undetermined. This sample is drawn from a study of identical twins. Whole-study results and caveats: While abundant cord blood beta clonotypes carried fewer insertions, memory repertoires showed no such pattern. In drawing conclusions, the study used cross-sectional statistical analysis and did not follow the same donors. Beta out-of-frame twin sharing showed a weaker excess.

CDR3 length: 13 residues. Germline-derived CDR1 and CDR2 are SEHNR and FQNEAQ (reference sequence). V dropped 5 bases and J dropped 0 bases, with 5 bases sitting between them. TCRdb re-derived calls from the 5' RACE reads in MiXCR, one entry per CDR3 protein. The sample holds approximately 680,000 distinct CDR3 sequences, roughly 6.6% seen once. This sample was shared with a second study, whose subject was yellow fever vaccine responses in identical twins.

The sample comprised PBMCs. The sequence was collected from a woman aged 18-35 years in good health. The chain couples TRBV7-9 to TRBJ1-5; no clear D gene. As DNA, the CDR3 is TGTGCCAGCAGCGGGAATAGCAATCAGCCCCAGCATTTT. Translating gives CASSGNSNQPQHF.